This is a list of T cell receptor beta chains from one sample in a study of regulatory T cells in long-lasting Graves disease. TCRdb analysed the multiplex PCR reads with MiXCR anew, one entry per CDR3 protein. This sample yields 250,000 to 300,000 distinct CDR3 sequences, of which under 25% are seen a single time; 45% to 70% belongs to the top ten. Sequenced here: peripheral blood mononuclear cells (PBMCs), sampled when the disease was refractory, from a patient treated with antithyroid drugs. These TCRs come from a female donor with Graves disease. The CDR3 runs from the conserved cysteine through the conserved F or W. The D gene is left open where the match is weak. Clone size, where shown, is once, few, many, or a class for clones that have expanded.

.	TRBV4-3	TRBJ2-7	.	CASSQRSYEQYF	TGCGCCAGCAGCCAGAGATCCTACGAGCAGTACTTC
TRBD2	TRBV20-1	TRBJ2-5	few	CSARGGLAGVMTQYF	TGCAGTGCTAGAGGGGGACTAGCGGGAGTCATGACCCAGTACTTC
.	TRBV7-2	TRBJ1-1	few	CASSLVSPGRIEAFF	TGTGCCAGCAGCTTAGTTTCACCGGGGAGAATCGAAGCTTTCTTT
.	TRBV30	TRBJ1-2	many	CAWMRGDGYTF	TGTGCCTGGATGAGGGGGGATGGCTACACCTTC
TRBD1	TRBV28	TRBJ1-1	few	CASSYHRGAGGWTEAFF	TGTGCCAGCAGTTACCACAGGGGCGCTGGGGGATGGACTGAAGCTTTCTTT
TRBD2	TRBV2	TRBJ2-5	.	CASSEGTSGTPKYF	TGTGCCAGCAGTGAAGGGACTAGCGGGACCCCAAAGTACTTC
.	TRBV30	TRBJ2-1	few	CAWSLRRSNEQFF	TGTGCCTGGAGCTTGAGGAGGTCAAATGAGCAGTTCTTC
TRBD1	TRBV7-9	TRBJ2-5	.	CASSQLQGAEETQYF	TGTGCCAGCAGCCAATTACAGGGGGCGGAAGAGACCCAGTACTTC
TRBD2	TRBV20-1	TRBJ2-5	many	CSARSGLAETQYF	TGCAGTGCTAGATCGGGACTAGCGGAGACCCAGTACTTC
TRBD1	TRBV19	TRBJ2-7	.	CASRPGGTGEAYEQYF	TGTGCCAGTAGGCCCGGCGGGACAGGCGAAGCCTACGAGCAGTACTTC
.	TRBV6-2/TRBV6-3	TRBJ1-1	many	CASSSGFFTEAFF	TGTGCCAGCAGTTCAGGGTTTTTCACTGAAGCTTTCTTT
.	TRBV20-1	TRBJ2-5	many	CSARDQIGGFQETQYF	TGCAGTGCTAGAGATCAGATTGGAGGGTTTCAAGAGACCCAGTACTTC
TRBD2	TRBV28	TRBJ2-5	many	CASILELAGPQETQYF	TGTGCCAGCATATTGGAACTAGCGGGACCACAAGAGACCCAGTACTTC
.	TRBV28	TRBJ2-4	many	CASSLYELLNIQYF	TGTGCCAGCAGTTTATATGAGCTCCTCAACATTCAGTACTTC
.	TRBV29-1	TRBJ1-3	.	CSVDLQADGNTIYF	TGCAGCGTTGATCTCCAGGCAGATGGAAACACCATATATTTT
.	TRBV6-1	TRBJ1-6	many	CASGRQPPNSPLHF	TGTGCCAGCGGACGACAGCCGCCTAATTCACCCCTCCACTTT
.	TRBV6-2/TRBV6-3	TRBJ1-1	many	CASSYSGVAEAFF	TGTGCCAGCAGTTACTCAGGGGTTGCTGAAGCTTTCTTT
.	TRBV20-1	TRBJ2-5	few	CSARVSETQYF	TGCAGTGCTAGAGTGTCGGAGACCCAGTACTTC
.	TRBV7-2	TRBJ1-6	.	CASSLGDARTAPLHF	TGTGCCAGCAGCTTAGGTGATGCCAGGACGGCACCCCTCCACTTT
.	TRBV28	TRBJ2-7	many	CASSLFQSPGEEQYF	TGTGCCAGCAGTTTATTTCAGTCGCCAGGGGAGGAGCAGTACTTC
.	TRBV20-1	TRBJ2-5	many	CSASKETQYF	TGCAGTGCTAGTAAAGAGACCCAGTACTTC
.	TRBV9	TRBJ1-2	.	CASSFRTGNGYTF	TGTGCCAGCAGCTTTCGGACGGGCAATGGCTACACCTTC
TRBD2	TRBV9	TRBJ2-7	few	CASSVGVAGPYEQYF	TGTGCCAGCAGCGTAGGGGTAGCGGGTCCCTACGAGCAGTACTTC
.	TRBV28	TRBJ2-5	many	CASTRTDEETQYF	TGTGCCAGCACTCGGACCGACGAGGAGACCCAGTACTTC